This TCR beta chain was retrieved from a study of T cell changes during pregnancy in multiple sclerosis. Germline V lookup: CDR1 LNHDA, CDR2 SQIVND (reference sequence). V gave up 6 bases and J gave up 9 bases; unmatched junction bases: 8. The CDR3 runs to 13 residues. Data came from immunoSEQ multiplex PCR; TCRdb stores just in-frame clones and leaves some out. The table has approximately 30,000 clones, about 88% seen once. This specimen consisted of CD8+ T cells from peripheral blood mononuclear cells, obtained in the third trimester of pregnancy. The V gene is TRBV19, the J gene TRBJ2-1; 7 bases line up with TRBD2. The clonotype comes from a female donor with multiple sclerosis, enrolled in a pregnancy study. The DNA of the CDR3 is TGTGCCAGTAGCCGAGGGAGGGAAGCTGAGCAGTTCTTC. Translation gives CASSRGREAEQFF. Drawing the rest from reference TRBV19 and TRBJ2-1, the complete variable domain is DGGITQSPKYLFRKEGQNVTLSCEQNLNHDAMYWYRQDPGQGLRLIYYSQIVNDFQKGDIAEGYSVSREKKESFPLTVTSAQKNPTAFYLCASSRGREAEQFFGPGTRLTVL.